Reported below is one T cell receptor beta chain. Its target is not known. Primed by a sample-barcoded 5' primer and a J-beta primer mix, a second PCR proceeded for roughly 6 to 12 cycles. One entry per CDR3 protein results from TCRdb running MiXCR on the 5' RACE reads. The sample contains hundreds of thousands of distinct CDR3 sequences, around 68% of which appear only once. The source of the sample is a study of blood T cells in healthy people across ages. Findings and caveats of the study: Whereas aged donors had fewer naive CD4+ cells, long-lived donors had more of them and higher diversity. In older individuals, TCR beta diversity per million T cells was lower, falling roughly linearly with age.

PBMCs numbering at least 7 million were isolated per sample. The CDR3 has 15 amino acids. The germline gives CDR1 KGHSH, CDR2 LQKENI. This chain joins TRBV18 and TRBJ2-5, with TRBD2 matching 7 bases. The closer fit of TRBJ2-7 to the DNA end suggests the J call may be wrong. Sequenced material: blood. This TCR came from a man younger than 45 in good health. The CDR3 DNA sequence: TGTGCCAGCTCACCACCGGGGGACTACGGCTACGAGCAGTACTTC. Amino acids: CASSPPGDYGYEQYF.